The table lists the clone carrying this T cell receptor beta chain with a few counts. No antigen is known for it. Then a second PCR, running about 6 to 12 cycles, was carried out with a sample-barcoded 5' primer and a J-beta primer mix. TCRdb called the 5' RACE reads again in MiXCR, with one record for every CDR3 protein. Of over a million distinct CDR3 sequences listed, less than 50% are singletons. Donors were healthy Caucasian individuals from Russia aged about 6 to 100. The data were obtained in a study of blood T cells in healthy people across ages. Study-level points and caveats: Changes seen in expanded clonotypes were possibly confounded by donor CMV status left unknown. More naive CD4+ cells and higher diversity were found in long-lived than in aged donors.

This clonotype was obtained from a woman aged 60-70 years in good health. The sample consisted of blood.

The CDR3, as DNA: TGTGCCAGCAGTGAACGCCGAGCGGGGGGTTACGAGCAGTACTTC. It encodes CASSERRAGGYEQYF. The genes are TRBV25-1 and TRBJ2-7, with 9 nucleotides matching TRBD2. CDR1 and CDR2 (germline): MGHDK, SYGVNS. V shed 2 bases and J 4 bases; nucleotides not matched to a gene: 6. The CDR3 spans 15 residues.